Listed here are 14 T cell receptor beta chains from one sample, sequenced in a study of early T cells in non-severe SARS-CoV-2 infection. TCRdb recomputed calls from the 5' RACE reads with MiXCR, one row per CDR3 protein. The sample has some 82,000 distinct CDR3 sequences, roughly 12% seen once. Sequencing used whole blood, obtained at baseline. Receptors originate from an adult who was a healthcare worker with PCR-confirmed SARS-CoV-2 infection or an uninfected control (not recorded which).

This clonotype was recorded a few times. The V and J genes are TRBV30 and TRBJ1-4; the D is unclear. This CDR3 contains 11 residues. V shed 1 base and J shed 10 bases, with 7 bases lying between them. In germline, CDR1 is GTSNPN, CDR2 SVGIG (reference sequence). CDR3 sequence (DNA): TGTGCCTGGAGTGCGAGTCGAAAACTGTTTTTT. It yields the protein CAWSASRKLFF. The entire variable domain, with the rest obtained from reference TRBV30 and TRBJ1-4, is as follows: SQTIHQWPATLVQPVGSPLSLECTVEGTSNPNLYWYRQAAGRGLQLLFYSVGIGQISSEVPQNLSASRPQDRQFILSSKKLLLSDSGFYLCAWSASRKLFFGSGTQLSVL.

The sample holds many counts of this clonotype. V and J are TRBV24-1 and TRBJ2-1; D gene ambiguous. V dropped 3 bases and J dropped 7 bases, with 15 bases sitting between them. Germline V lookup: CDR1 KGHDR, CDR2 SFDVKD. The CDR3 runs to 15 residues. CDR3 bases: TGTGCCACCAGTGATGCAGAGAAGGACGGGAATGAGCAGTTCTTC. It codes for CATSDAEKDGNEQFF.

V gene TRBV20-1 combines with J gene TRBJ2-7; D is possibly TRBD1 (5 bases). Per germline, CDR1 DFQATT and CDR2 SNEGSKA (reference sequence). CDR3 length: 15 amino acids. Between the trimmed V and J ends, which lost 5 bases and 2 bases, there was a span of 19 bases. CDR3: CSAVDRTSTPYEQYF. The CDR3 coding sequence is TGCAGTGCTGTCGACAGAACCAGCACCCCCTACGAGCAGTACTTC.

The V call is TRBV13, the J call TRBJ2-1; 7 nucleotides match TRBD2. Germline CDR1 is PRHDT and CDR2 is FYEKMQ (reference sequence). Trimming removed 5 bases from V and 8 bases from J; junction bases left unmatched: 15. CDR3 length equals 16 residues. The CDR3 region has the DNA TGTGCCAGCAGCCCTAACAGCGCGGGAGTAGCGGATGAGCAGTTCTTC. It encodes CASSPNSAGVADEQFF.

This clonotype was seen more than once but under ten times. The chain has TRBV19 and TRBJ1-6; D not resolved. The CDR3 runs to 14 residues. The V end was cut by 4 bases, the J end by 6 bases, with 10 bases between. Germline values: CDR1 LNHDA, CDR2 SQIVND (reference sequence). CDR3 bases: TGTGCCAGTAGTACCGGCGCGCGTAATTCACCCCTCCACTTT. Residues: CASSTGARNSPLHF.

There are a few counts of this clonotype. The chain employs TRBV20-1 and TRBJ1-1; 7 bases agree with TRBD1. The CDR3 is 16 residues long. The ends lost 0 bases at V and 9 bases at J; junction bases unmatched: 16. The germline V gene has CDR1 DFQATT and CDR2 SNEGSKA (reference sequence). The CDR3 sequence is CSARDRQGYGILKAFF. The CDR3 DNA reads TGCAGTGCTAGAGATAGACAGGGATACGGGATTCTTAAAGCTTTCTTT.

This chain connects TRBV20-1 to TRBJ2-6; 7 bases are a match to TRBD1. V was clipped by 1 base and J by 0 bases; unmatched bases: 9. This CDR3 contains 18 residues. CDR1 is DFQATT and CDR2 is SNEGSKA in the germline V gene (reference sequence). The CDR3: CSARASTGLSSGANVLTF. DNA for the CDR3: TGCAGTGCTAGAGCTTCGACAGGGCTCAGCTCTGGGGCCAACGTCCTGACTTTC.

This clonotype turned up a few times. The CDR3 reads CASSLKPQAGYGYTF. CDR3 DNA: TGTGCCAGCAGTTTAAAGCCGCAGGCCGGCTATGGCTACACCTTC. The V and J genes are TRBV27 and TRBJ1-2; D remains unclear. Trimming took off 2 bases at V and 4 bases at J, with 14 bases between the two ends. The CDR3 runs to 15 residues. Germline-derived CDR1 and CDR2 are MNHEY and SMNVEV (reference sequence).

The J gene is TRBJ1-6, the V gene TRBV9, with 9 positions matching TRBD1. With 4 bases clipped from V and 13 bases from J, the junction kept 12 bases outside the gene matches. CDR1 is SGDLS and CDR2 is YYNGEE in the germline V gene. The CDR3 sequence is 15 residues long. In nucleotides, the CDR3 is TGTGCCAGCAGCTCTCGGACAGGGGATTTGGAGCCCCTCCACTTT. Its translation: CASSSRTGDLEPLHF.

This clonotype was detected a few times. This rearrangement joins TRBV27 to TRBJ1-1; D remains ambiguous. CDR1 is MNHEY and CDR2 is SMNVEV in the germline V gene (reference sequence). The CDR3 covers 13 residues. The V end lost 5 bases, the J end lost 1 base, and 8 bases lay between the germline ends. The CDR3 here is CASSMLENTEAFF. The CDR3 bases are TGTGCCAGCAGTATGCTGGAGAACACTGAAGCTTTCTTT.

This clonotype was recorded many times. V and J are TRBV20-1 and TRBJ2-1, with TRBD2 matching over 10 bases. With 0 bases clipped from V and 8 bases from J, the junction kept 10 bases outside the gene matches. This CDR3 contains 16 residues. CDR1 is DFQATT and CDR2 is SNEGSKA in the germline V gene (reference sequence). CDR3 sequence: CSARDPASGSRDEQFF. The CDR3 coding sequence is TGCAGTGCTAGAGATCCGGCTAGCGGGAGTAGGGATGAGCAGTTCTTC.

This chain uses TRBV6-1 with TRBJ1-2; maybe TRBD1 (6 bases). V was clipped by 6 bases and J by 4 bases, with 18 bases between them. The CDR3 totals 15 residues. Germline V gene lookup returns CDR1 MNHNS and CDR2 SASEGT. The CDR3 reads CASRTGTLSLYGYTF. CDR3 coding DNA: TGTGCCAGCAGGACCGGGACATTGTCCCTCTATGGCTACACCTTC.

This clonotype was detected many times. The J gene is TRBJ2-5, the V gene TRBV18; 11 bases line up with TRBD1. CDR1 and CDR2 from the germline V gene are KGHSH and LQKENI. V trimming: 0 bases; J trimming: 5 bases; junction bases outside the gene matches: 5. The CDR3 runs to 16 residues. Written as DNA, the CDR3 is TGTGCCAGCTCACCACCGGGGACAGGGGGGAAGGAGACCCAGTACTTC. Protein sequence: CASSPPGTGGKETQYF.

This clonotype has more than one count but fewer than ten. The chain recombines TRBV5-6 with TRBJ1-1; 8 bases fit TRBD1. V was clipped by 4 bases and J by 3 bases; unmatched bases: 8. The CDR3 covers 15 residues. Germline V lookup: CDR1 SGHDT, CDR2 YYEEEE. CDR3 sequence: CASSQPGGWDTEAFF. CDR3 nucleotide sequence: TGTGCCAGCAGCCAGCCAGGGGGCTGGGACACTGAAGCTTTCTTT. Full variable domain (remainder filled in from reference TRBV5-6 and TRBJ1-1): DAGVTQSPTHLIKTRGQQVTLRCSPKSGHDTVSWYQQALGQGPQFIFQYYEEEERQRGNFPDRFSGHQFPNYSSELNVNALLLGDSALYLCASSQPGGWDTEAFFGQGTRLTVV.